This record concerns one T cell receptor (beta chain) sequence. The data were taken from a study of identical twins. CDR1 and CDR2 from the germline V gene are SGHKS and YYEKEE (reference sequence). The V and J ends lost 0 bases and 5 bases respectively, with 14 bases between them. CDR3 size: 15 residues. TCRdb re-derived calls from the 5' RACE reads in MiXCR, one entry per CDR3 protein. This sample has 450,000 to 650,000 distinct CDR3 sequences, with 15% found just once. These same data were also listed under a study on yellow fever vaccine responses in identical twins.

The chain employs TRBV5-5 and TRBJ2-5; D is uncertain. The origin of this receptor is a woman between 18 and 30 years old in good health. Material for sequencing was CD4+ T cells sorted from blood. Written as DNA, the CDR3 is TGTGCCAGCAGCTTGGGGTTACCGGGTTCGGAGACCCAGTACTTC. Translated: CASSLGLPGSETQYF.